The present T cell receptor beta chain was sequenced within a study of CD8+CD57+ T cells in acquired aplastic anemia. Whole-study results and caveats: The study identified roughly 31 CD8+ CDR3 sequences shared by patients and controls.

This clonotype has at least ten counts. The target antigen is unknown. It was genomic DNA that served as the template for profiling TCR beta VDJ and CDR3. MiXCR was run by TCRdb on the reads, yielding one entry per CDR3 protein. The sample records 300,000 or so distinct CDR3 sequences, approximately 56% being singletons. Germline CDR1 and CDR2: SGHRS and YFSETQ. The V gene end was trimmed by 5 bases and the J gene end by 7 bases; junction bases not matched to a gene: 4. The CDR3 totals 12 residues. The J gene is TRBJ1-1, the V gene TRBV5-1; 8 bases align to TRBD1. Material: sorted CD4+, CD8+, or CD8+CD57+ T cells (not recorded which) from PBMCs. This sequence was found in a human donor with severe aplastic anemia or a healthy control (not recorded which). The CDR3 DNA reads as TGCGCCAGCAGTAAGGGGACAGGTGAAGCTTTCTTT. Translated: CASSKGTGEAFF.